This T cell receptor beta chain was observed in a study of Ad26.COV2.S vaccination and SARS-CoV-2 variants. Study-wide context: As a participant in COV1001, the donor was in the Ad26.COV2.S trial arm. Broader study findings: Reports say spike-specific CD8+ and CD4+ T cell responses covered substantial breadth after vaccination.

Worth noting for this clone: Its antigen remains unidentified.

The method was immunoSEQ multiplex PCR; TCRdb's version includes in-frame clones alone and lacks a portion of them. This sample carries 350,000 to 500,000 clones, roughly 89% of them seen once, and the ten largest clones take about 2.7%. The germline gives CDR1 SGHRS, CDR2 YFSETQ. This CDR3 contains 17 residues. J gave up 1 base and V 7 bases, and 12 bases lay outside the gene matches. Regarding treatment: 15 to 20 received Ad26.COV2.S at low or high dose, single or two shots; roughly five received placebo; per-sample allocation not given. The study sampled participants on day 63 after the first vaccine or placebo injection.

This sample comprised peripheral blood, obtained in a trial of Ad26.COV2.S vaccine versus placebo. This clonotype was sampled from a person aged 18-65 years who received the Ad26.COV2.S COVID-19 vaccine or a placebo. The V and J genes are TRBV5-1 and TRBJ2-1; 9 nucleotides line up with TRBD2. The CDR3 protein is CASRQIAGAGSYNEQFF. CDR3 nucleotides: TGCGCCAGCCGTCAGATAGCGGGAGCGGGATCCTACAATGAGCAGTTCTTC.